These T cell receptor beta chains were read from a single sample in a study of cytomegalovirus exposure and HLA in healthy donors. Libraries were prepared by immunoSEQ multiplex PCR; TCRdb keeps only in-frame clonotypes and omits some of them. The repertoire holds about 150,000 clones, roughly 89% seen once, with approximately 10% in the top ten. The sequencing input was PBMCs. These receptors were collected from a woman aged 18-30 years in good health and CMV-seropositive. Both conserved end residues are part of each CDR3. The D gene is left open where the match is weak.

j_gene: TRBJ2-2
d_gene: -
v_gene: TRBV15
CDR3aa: CATQGIPNTGELFF
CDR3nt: TGTGCCACCCAGGGTATCCCTAACACCGGGGAGCTGTTTTTT

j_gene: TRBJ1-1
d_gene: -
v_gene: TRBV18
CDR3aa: CASSNTQGRHTEAFF
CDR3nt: TGTGCCAGCTCGAACACACAGGGTAGACACACTGAAGCTTTCTTT

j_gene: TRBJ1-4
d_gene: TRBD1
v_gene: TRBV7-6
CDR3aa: CASSSGQLGQEKLFF
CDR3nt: TGTGCCAGCAGCTCGGGACAGTTGGGGCAGGAAAAACTGTTTTTT

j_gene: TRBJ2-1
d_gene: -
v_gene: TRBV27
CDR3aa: CASSPSIREQFF
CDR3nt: TGTGCCAGCAGTCCGAGTATTCGTGAGCAGTTCTTC

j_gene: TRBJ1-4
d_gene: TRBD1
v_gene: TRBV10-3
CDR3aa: CAISPRTGGDKEKLFF
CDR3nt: TGTGCCATCAGCCCTCGGACAGGGGGCGATAAGGAAAAACTGTTTTTT

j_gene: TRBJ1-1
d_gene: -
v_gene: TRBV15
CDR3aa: CATSREPGQLGTEAFF
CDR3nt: TGTGCCACCAGCAGAGAGCCAGGACAGCTTGGCACTGAAGCTTTCTTT

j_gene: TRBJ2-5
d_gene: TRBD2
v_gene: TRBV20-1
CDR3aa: CSGTRTETQYF
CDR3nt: TGCAGTGGGACTAGGACGGAGACCCAGTACTTC

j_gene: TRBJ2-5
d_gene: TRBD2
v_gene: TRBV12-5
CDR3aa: CASGLELAGTQYF
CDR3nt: TGTGCTAGTGGTTTGGAGTTAGCGGGGACCCAGTACTTC

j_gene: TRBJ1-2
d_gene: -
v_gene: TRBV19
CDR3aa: CASLSGTRNFGYGYTF
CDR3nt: TGTGCCAGTCTCTCCGGGACAAGGAACTTCGGGTATGGCTACACCTTC

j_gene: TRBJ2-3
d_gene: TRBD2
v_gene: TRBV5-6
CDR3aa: CASSLRSSGEDTQYF
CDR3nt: TGTGCCAGCAGCTTGAGGTCTAGCGGGGAAGATACGCAGTATTTT

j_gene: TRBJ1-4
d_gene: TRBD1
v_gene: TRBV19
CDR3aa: CASRGGQTATNEKLFF
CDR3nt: TGTGCCAGTAGAGGGGGACAGACTGCAACTAATGAAAAACTGTTTTTT

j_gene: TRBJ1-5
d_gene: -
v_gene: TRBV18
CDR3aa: CASSPTPQPQHF
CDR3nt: TGTGCCAGCTCACCGACTCCCCAGCCCCAGCATTTT

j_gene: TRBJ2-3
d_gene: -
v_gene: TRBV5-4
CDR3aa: CASSLRRRGDTQYF
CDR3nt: TGTGCCAGCAGCTTGCGCAGGAGGGGAGATACGCAGTATTTT

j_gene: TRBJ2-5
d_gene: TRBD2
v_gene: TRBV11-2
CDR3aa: CASSLEGGGAYETQYF
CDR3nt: TGTGCCAGCAGCTTAGAGGGCGGGGGGGCCTATGAGACCCAGTACTTC

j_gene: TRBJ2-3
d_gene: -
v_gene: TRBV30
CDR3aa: CAWSLKLVSFTDTQYF
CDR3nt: TGTGCCTGGAGTCTCAAACTAGTCAGTTTCACAGATACGCAGTATTTT

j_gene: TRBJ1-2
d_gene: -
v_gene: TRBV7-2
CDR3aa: CASSLDGGGGYTF
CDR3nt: TGTGCCAGCAGCTTAGACGGTGGGGGCGGCTACACCTTC

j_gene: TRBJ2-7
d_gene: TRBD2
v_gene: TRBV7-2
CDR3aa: CASSLTGTSGSYEQYF
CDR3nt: TGTGCCAGCAGCTTAACCGGGACTAGCGGCTCCTACGAGCAGTACTTC

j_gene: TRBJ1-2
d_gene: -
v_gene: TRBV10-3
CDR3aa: CAISDPGTNDGYTF
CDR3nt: TGTGCCATCAGTGACCCTGGGACAAACGATGGCTACACCTTC